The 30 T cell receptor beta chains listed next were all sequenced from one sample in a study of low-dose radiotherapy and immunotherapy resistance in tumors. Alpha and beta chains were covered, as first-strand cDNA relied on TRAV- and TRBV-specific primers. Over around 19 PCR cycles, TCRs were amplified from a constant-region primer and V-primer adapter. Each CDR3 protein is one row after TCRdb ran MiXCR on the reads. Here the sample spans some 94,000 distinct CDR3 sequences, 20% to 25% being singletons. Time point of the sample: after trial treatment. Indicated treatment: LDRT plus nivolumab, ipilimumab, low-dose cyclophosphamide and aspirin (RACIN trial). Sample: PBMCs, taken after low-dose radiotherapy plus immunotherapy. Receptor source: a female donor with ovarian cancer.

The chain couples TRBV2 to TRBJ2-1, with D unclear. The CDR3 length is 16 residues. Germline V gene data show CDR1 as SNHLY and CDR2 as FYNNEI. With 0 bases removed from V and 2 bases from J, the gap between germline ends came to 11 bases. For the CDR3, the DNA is TGTGCCAGCAGTGAAGCGCACCCCCTCACCTACAATGAGCAGTTCTTC. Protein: CASSEAHPLTYNEQFF.

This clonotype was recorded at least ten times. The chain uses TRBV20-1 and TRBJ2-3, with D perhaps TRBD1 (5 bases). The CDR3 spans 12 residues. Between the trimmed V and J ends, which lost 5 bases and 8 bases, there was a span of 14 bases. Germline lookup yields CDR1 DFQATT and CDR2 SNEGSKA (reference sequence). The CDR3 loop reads CSADIRQGTQYF. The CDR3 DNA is TGCAGTGCTGATATCCGGCAGGGTACGCAGTATTTT.

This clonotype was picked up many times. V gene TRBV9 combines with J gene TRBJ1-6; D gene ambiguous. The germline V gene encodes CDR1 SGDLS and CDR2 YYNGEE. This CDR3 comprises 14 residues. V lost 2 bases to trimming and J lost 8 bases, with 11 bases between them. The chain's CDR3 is CASSVSPRYSPLHF. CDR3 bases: TGTGCCAGCAGCGTCTCCCCGCGTTATTCACCCCTCCACTTT.

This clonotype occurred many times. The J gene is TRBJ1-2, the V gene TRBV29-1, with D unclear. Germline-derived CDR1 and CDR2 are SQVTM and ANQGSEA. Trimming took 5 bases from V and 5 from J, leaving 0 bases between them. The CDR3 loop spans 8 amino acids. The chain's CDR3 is CSVYGYTF. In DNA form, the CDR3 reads TGCAGCGTTTATGGCTACACCTTC.

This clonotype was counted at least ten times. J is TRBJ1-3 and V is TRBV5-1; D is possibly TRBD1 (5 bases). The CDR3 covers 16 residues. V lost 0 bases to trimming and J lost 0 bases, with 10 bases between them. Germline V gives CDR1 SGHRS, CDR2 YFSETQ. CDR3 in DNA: TGCGCCAGCAGCTTGGGGGACGGCAACTCTGGAAACACCATATATTTT. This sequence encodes CASSLGDGNSGNTIYF.

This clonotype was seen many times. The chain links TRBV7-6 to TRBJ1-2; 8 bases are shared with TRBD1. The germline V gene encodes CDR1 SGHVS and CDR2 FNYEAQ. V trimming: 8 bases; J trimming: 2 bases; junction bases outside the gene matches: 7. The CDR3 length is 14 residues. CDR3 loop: CASSNRGLNYGYTF. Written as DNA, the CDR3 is TGTGCCAGCTCGAACAGGGGGTTGAACTATGGCTACACCTTC.

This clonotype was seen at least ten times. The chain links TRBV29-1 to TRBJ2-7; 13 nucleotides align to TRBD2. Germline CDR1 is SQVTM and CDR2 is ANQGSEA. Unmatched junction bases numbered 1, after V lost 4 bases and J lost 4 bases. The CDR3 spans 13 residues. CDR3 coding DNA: TGCAGCGTTGGGACTAGCGGGAGATACGAGCAGTACTTC. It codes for CSVGTSGRYEQYF.

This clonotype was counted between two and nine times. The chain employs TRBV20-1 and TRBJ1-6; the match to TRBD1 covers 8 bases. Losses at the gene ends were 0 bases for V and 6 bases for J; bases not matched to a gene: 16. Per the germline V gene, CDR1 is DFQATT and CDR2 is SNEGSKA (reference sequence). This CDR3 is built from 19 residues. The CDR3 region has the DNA TGCAGTGCTAGAGATGAGACGAAGGGCAGGGGGCTTACTAATTCACCCCTCCACTTT. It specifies CSARDETKGRGLTNSPLHF.

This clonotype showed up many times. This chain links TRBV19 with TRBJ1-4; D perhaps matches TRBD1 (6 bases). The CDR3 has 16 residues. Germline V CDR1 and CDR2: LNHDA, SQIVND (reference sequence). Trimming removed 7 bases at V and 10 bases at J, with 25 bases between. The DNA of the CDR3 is TGTGCCAGTACCCCTACGGGGGCAGGAGCCTTAGGAAAACTGTTTTTT. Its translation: CASTPTGAGALGKLFF.

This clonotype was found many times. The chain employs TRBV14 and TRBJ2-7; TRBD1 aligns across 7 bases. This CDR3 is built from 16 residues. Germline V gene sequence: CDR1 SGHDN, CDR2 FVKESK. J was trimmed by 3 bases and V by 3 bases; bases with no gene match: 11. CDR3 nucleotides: TGTGCCAGCAGCCAGGTGGGACAGCGAGGGGGCTACGAGCAGTACTTC. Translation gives CASSQVGQRGGYEQYF.

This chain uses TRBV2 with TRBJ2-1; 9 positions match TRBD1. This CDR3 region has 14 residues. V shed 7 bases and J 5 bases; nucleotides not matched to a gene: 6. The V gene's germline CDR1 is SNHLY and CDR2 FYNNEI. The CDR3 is CASTNWDRDNEQFF. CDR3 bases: TGTGCCAGCACAAACTGGGACAGGGACAATGAGCAGTTCTTC.

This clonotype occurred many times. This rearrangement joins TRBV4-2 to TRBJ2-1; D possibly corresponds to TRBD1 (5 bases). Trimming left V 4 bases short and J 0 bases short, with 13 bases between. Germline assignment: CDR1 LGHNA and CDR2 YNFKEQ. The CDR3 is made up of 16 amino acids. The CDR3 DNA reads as TGTGCCAGCAGCCCTGGGGCCGCTGTCTCCTACAATGAGCAGTTCTTC. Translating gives CASSPGAAVSYNEQFF.

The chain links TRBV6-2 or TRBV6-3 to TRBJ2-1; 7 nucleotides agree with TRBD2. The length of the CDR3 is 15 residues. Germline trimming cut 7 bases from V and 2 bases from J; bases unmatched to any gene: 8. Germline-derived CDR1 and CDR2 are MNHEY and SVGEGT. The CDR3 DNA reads TGTGCCAGCATCAACGGCGCGGGGGCCTACAATGAGCAGTTCTTC. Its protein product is CASINGAGAYNEQFF.

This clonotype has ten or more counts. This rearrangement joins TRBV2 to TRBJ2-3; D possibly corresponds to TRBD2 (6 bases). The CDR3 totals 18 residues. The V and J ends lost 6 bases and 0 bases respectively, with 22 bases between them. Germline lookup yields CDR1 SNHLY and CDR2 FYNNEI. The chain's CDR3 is CASRELALGPYSTDTQYF. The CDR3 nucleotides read TGTGCCAGCAGGGAGCTAGCGCTGGGCCCCTATAGCACAGATACGCAGTATTTT.

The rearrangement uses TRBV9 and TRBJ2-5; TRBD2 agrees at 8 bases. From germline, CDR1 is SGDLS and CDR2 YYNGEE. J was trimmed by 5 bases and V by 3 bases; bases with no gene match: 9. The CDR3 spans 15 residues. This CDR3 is CASSGPGLVTETQYF. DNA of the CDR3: TGTGCCAGCAGCGGACCGGGACTAGTGACCGAGACCCAGTACTTC.

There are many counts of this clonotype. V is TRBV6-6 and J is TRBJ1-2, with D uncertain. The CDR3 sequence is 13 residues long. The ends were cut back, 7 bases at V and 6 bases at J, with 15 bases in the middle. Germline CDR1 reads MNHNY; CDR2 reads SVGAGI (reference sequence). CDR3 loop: CASTQTVPDGYTF. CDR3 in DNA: TGTGCCAGCACCCAGACTGTGCCAGATGGCTACACCTTC.

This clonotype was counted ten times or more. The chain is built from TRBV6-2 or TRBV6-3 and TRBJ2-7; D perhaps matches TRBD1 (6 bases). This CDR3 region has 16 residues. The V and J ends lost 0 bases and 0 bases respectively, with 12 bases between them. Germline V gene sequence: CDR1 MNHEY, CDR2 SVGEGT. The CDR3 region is CASSYSPGQSSYEQYF. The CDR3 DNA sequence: TGTGCCAGCAGTTACTCCCCCGGACAGAGCTCCTACGAGCAGTACTTC.

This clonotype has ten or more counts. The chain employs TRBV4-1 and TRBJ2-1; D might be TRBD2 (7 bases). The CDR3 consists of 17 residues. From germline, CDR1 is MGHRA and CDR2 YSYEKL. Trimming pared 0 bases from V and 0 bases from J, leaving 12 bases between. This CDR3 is CASSQDGGGFSYNEQFF. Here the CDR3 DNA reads TGCGCCAGCAGCCAAGACGGCGGGGGCTTCTCCTACAATGAGCAGTTCTTC.

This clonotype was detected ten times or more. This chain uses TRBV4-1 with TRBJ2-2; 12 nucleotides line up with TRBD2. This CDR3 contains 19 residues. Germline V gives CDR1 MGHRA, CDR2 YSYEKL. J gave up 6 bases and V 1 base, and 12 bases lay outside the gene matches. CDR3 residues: CASSQAALAGGAAAGELFF. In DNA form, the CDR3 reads TGCGCCAGCAGCCAAGCGGCGCTAGCGGGGGGGGCGGCGGCCGGGGAGCTGTTTTTT.

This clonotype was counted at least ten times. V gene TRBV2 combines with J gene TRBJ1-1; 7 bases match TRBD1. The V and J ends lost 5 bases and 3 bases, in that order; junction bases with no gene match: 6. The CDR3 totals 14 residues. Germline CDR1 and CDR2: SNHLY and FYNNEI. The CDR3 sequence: CASSSIGTDTEAFF. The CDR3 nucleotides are TGTGCCAGCAGTTCCATCGGGACAGACACTGAAGCTTTCTTT.

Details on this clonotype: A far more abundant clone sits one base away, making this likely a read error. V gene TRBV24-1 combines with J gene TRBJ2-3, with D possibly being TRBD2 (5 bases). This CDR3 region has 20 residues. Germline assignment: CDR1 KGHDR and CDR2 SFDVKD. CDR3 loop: CASSYSRAVVMSSGTDTQYF. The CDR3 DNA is TGTGCCAGCAGTTACTCAAGAGCGGTAGTGATGAGTAGCGGCACAGATACGCAGTATTTT.

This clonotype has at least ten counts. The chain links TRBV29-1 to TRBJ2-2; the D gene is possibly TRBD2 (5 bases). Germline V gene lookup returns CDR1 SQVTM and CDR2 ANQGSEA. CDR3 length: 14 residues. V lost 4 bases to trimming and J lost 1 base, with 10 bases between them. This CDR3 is CSVASRGNTGELFF. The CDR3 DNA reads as TGCAGCGTTGCATCCCGGGGGAACACCGGGGAGCTGTTTTTT.

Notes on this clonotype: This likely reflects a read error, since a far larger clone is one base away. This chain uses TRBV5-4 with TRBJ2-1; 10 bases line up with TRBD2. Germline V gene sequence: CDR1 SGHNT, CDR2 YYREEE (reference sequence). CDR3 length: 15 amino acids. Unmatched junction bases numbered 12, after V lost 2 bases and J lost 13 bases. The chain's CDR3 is CASSFSGRRGETQFF. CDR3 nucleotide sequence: TGTGCCAGCAGCTTTAGCGGGAGGAGGGGTGAGACCCAGTTCTTC. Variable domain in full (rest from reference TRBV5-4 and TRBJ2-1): ETGVTQSPTHLIKTRGQQVTLRCSSQSGHNTVSWYQQALGQGPQFIFQYYREEENGRGNFPPRFSGLQFPNYSSELNVNALELDDSALYLCASSFSGRRGETQFFGPGTRLTVL.

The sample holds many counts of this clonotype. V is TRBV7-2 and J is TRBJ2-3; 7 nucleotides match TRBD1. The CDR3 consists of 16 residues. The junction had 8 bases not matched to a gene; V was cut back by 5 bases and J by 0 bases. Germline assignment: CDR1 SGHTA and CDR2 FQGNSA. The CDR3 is CASSLTGLPSTDTQYF. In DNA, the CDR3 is TGTGCCAGCAGCCTGACAGGGCTTCCTAGCACAGATACGCAGTATTTT.

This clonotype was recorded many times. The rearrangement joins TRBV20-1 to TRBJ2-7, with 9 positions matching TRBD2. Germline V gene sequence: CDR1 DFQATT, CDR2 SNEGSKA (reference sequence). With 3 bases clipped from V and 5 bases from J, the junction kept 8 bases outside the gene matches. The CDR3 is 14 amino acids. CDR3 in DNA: TGCAGTGCTAGGGATCCGGGACTAGCTAACGAGCAGTACTTC. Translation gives CSARDPGLANEQYF.

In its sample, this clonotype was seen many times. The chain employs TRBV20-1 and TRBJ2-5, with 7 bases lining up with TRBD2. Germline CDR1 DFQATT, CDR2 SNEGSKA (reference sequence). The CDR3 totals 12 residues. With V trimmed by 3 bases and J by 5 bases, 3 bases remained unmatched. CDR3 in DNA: TGCAGTGCTAGCGGGAGGAGTGAGACCCAGTACTTC. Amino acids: CSASGRSETQYF.

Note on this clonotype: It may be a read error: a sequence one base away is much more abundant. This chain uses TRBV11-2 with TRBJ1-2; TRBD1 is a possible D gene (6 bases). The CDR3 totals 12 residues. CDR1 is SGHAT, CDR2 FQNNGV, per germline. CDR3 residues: CAISLTGYGYTF. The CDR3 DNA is TGTGCCATCAGCTTGACAGGCTATGGCTACACCTTC.

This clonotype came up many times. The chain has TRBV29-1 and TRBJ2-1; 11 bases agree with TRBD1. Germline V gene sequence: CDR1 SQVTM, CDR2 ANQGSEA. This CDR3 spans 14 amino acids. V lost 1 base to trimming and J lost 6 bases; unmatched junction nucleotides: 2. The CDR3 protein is CSVEGTGGGNEQFF. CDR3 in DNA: TGCAGCGTTGAAGGGACAGGGGGCGGCAATGAGCAGTTCTTC.

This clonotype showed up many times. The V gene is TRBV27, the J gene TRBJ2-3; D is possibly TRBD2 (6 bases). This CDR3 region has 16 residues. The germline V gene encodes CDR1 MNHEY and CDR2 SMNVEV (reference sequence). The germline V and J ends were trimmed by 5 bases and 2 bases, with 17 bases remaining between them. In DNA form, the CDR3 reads TGTGCCAGCAGTCCTCGACGGGAGCGCCTCACAGATACGCAGTATTTT. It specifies CASSPRRERLTDTQYF.

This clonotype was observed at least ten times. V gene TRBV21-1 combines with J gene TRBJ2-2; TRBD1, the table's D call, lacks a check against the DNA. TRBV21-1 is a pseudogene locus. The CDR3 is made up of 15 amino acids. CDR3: CASSSYKGPTGELFF. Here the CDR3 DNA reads TGTGCCAGCAGCTCCTACAAGGGACCCACCGGGGAGCTGTTTTTT.